Listed below are T cell receptor beta chains from one sample, sequenced in a study of control samples from healthy donors and cancer patients. The protocol was immunoSEQ multiplex PCR, while the TCRdb copy is restricted to in-frame clones and leaves out a portion. The sample records some 120,000 clones, approximately 94% being singletons. The specimen sequenced was blood. Every receptor here comes from a man under 40 in good health. Each CDR3 is given with its conserved first and last residue. D genes are given only for firm matches.

d_call v_call cdr3_aa
- TRBV10-3 CAISGPFWGGYTGELFF
- TRBV14 CASSQDPGPEGAFF
- TRBV2 CASSEDRVVAEAFF
- TRBV7-3 CASSRDKGTEQFF
- TRBV7-2 CASSPNMLVEAFF
- TRBV7-6 CASSLGPPPTPYGYTF
- TRBV9 CASHGRAFYEQYF
- TRBV7-9 CASSLETGGREGGYTF
TRBD1 TRBV7-9 CASSIHGQGAGGELFF
- TRBV5-5 CASSASDSSSPYNEQFF
- TRBV19 CASSQLRMNTEAFF
- TRBV10-3 CAIRIGQYDTEAFF
TRBD1 TRBV7-6 CASSPLEGRFGTGDHEQYF
- TRBV7-8 CASSFWTDEAFF
- TRBV7-2 CASSRDDYNSPLHF
TRBD1 TRBV11-2 CASSLTQGANYGYTF
- TRBV7-8 CASSSDRLMNTEAFF
TRBD1 TRBV12-5 CASGPPPPARDRGNTEAFF
TRBD1 TRBV3-1/TRBV3-2 CASSQKAYRTGAINTEAFF
- TRBV7-9 CASSRYAGDQPNTGELFF
- TRBV24-1 CATSDLGVTDTQYF
- TRBV7-3 CATKPGAAALEQYF
TRBD1 TRBV7-8 CASSSTDRGHTEAFF
TRBD1 TRBV5-4 CASSLGQGRTEAFF
- TRBV6-1 CASSERGRAGNTIYF
- TRBV6-5 CAITGFANTGELFF
- TRBV4-3 CASSQRRPTNEKLFF
TRBD1 TRBV7-2 CASSWTGVVEAFF
- TRBV28 CASSLSRAVEGYTF
- TRBV11-2 CASSLTGRELSLNEKLFF
- TRBV27 CASTNSVGGAEKLFF
- TRBV7-9 CASSLTTSTDTQYF
TRBD1 TRBV7-9 CASSPGQGWNSPLHF
- TRBV3-1/TRBV3-2 CASSHRGGGDTEAFF